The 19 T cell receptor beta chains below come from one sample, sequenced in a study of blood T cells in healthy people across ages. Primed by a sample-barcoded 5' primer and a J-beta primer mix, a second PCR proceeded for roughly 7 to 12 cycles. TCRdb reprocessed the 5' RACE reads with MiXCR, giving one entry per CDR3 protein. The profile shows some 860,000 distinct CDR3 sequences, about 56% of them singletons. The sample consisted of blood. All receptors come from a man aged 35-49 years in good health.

The chain's CDR3 is CASSLPGGEVSGYTF. DNA of the CDR3: TGCGCCAGCAGCTTGCCAGGGGGCGAAGTAAGTGGCTACACCTTC. This sequence joins TRBV5-1 and TRBJ1-2, with TRBD1 identical over 8 bases. Germline loops: CDR1 SGHRS, CDR2 YFSETQ. The ends lost 1 base at V and 7 bases at J; junction bases unmatched: 9. The CDR3 runs 15 residues.

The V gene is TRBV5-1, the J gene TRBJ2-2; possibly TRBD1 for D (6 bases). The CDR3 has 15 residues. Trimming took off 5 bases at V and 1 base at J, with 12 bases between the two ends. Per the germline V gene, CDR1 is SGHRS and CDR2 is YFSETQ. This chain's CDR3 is CASSLDRQNTGELFF. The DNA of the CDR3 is TGCGCCAGCAGTCTAGACAGGCAGAACACCGGGGAGCTGTTTTTT.

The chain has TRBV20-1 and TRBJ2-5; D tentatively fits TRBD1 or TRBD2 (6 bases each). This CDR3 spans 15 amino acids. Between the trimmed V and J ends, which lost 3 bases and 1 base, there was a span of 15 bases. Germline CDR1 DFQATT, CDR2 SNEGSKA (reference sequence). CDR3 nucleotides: TGCAGTGCTAGTGGGGGGCAGGGCTCCCAAGAGACCCAGTACTTC. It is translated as CSASGGQGSQETQYF.

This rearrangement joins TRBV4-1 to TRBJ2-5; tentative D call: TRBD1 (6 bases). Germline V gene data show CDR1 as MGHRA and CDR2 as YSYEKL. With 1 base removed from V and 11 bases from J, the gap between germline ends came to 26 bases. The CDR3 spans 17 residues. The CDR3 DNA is TGCGCCAGCAGCCAAGGCTTACGGACAGAGGGTCCCGGTGAGCAGTACTTC. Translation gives CASSQGLRTEGPGEQYF.

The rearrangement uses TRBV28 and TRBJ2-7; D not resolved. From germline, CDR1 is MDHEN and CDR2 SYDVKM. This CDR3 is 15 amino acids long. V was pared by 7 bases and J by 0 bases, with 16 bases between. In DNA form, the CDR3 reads TGTGCCAGCAATTCCGCAGGAAGGGCCTCCTACGAGCAGTACTTC. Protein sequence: CASNSAGRASYEQYF.

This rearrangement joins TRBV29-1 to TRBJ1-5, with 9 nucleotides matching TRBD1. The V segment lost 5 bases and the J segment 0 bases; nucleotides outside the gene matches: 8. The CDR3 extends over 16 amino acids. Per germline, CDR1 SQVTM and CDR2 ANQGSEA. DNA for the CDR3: TGCAGCGTTTCCTTCTCGGGACAGGGTAGCAATCAGCCCCAGCATTTT. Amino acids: CSVSFSGQGSNQPQHF.

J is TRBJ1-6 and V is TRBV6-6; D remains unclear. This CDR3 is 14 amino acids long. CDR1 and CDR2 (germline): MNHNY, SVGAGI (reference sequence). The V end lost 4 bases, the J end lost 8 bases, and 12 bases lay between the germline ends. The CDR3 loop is CASSSPVVDSPLHF. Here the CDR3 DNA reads TGTGCCAGCAGTTCCCCTGTTGTAGATTCACCCCTCCACTTT.

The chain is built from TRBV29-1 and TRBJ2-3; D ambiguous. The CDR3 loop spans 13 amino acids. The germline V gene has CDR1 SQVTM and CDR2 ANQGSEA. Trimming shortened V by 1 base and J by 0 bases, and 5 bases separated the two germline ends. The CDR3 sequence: CSVEASSTDTQYF. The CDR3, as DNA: TGCAGCGTTGAAGCGAGTAGCACAGATACGCAGTATTTT.

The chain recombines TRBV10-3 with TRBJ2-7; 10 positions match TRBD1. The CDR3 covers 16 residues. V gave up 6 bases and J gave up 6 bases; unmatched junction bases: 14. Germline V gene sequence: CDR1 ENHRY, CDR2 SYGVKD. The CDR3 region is CAISRSLGQGKSEQYF. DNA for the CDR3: TGTGCCATCAGCCGAAGTCTGGGACAGGGGAAGAGCGAGCAGTACTTC.

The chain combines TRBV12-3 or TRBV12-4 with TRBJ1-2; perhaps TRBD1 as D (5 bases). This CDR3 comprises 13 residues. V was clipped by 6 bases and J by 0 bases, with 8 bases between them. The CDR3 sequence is CASSKTANYGYTF. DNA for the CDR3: TGTGCCAGCAGCAAGACAGCTAACTATGGCTACACCTTC.

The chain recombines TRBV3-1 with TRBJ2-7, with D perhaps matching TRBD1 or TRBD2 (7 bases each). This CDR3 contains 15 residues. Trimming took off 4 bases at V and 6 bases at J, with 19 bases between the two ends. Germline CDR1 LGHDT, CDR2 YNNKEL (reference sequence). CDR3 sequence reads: CASSRRGQGLSEQYF. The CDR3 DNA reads TGTGCCAGCAGCCGGAGGGGGCAGGGACTAAGCGAGCAGTACTTC.

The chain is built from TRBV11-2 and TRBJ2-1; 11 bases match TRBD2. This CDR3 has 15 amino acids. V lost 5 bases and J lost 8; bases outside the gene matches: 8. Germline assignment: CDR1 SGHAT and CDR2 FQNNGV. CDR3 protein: CASSPPTSGTDEQFF. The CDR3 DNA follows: TGTGCCAGCAGCCCCCCGACTAGCGGGACGGATGAGCAGTTCTTC.

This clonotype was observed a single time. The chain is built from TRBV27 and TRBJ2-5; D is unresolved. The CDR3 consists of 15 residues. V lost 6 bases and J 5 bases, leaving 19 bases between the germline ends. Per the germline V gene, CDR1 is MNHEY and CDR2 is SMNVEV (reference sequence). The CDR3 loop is CASRTMAALHETQYF. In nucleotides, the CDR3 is TGTGCCAGCAGGACAATGGCAGCATTGCATGAGACCCAGTACTTC.

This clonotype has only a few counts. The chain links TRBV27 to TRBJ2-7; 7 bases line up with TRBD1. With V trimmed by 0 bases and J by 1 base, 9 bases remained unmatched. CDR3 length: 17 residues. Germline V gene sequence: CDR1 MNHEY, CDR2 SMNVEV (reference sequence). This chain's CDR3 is CASSLSARDSVSYEQYF. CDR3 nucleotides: TGTGCCAGCAGTTTATCGGCCCGGGACAGCGTATCCTACGAGCAGTACTTC.

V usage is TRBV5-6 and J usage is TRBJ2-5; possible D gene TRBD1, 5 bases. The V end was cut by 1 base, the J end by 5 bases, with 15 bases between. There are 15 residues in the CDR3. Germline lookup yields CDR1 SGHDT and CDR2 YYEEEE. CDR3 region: CASSLFAGNKETQYF. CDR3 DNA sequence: TGTGCCAGCAGCTTGTTTGCAGGGAACAAGGAGACCCAGTACTTC.

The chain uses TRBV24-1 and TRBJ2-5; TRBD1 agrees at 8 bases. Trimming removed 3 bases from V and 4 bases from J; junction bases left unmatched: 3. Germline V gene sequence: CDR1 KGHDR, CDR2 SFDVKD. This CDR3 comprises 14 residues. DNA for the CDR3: TGTGCCACCAGTGATCCCGGGACAGGAGAGACCCAGTACTTC. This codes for CATSDPGTGETQYF.

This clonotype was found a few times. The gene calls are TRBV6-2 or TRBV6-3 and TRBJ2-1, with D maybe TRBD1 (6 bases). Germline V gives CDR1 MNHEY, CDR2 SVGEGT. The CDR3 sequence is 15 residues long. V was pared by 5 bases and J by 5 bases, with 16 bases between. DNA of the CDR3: TGTGCCAGCAGTCTGCAGGGGACCGATCACAATGAGCAGTTCTTC. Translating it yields CASSLQGTDHNEQFF.

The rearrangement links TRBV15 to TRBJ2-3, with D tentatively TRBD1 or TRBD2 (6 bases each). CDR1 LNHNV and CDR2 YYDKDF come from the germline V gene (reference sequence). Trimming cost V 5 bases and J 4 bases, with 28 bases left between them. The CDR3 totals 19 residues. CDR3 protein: CATSEGGPSQPHTADTQYF. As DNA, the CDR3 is TGTGCCACCAGCGAGGGGGGCCCTTCCCAGCCTCATACGGCAGATACGCAGTATTTT. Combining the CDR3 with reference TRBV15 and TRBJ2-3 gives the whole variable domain DAMVIQNPRYQVTQFGKPVTLSCSQTLNHNVMYWYQQKSSQAPKLLFHYYDKDFNNEADTPDNFQSRRPNTSFCFLDIRSPGLGDTAMYLCATSEGGPSQPHTADTQYFGPGTRLTVL.

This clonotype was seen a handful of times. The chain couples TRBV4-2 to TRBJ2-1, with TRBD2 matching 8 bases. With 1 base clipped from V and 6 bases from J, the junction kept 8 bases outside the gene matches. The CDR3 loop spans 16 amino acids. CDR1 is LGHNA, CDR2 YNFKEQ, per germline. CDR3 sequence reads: CASSQGAGGEFNEQFF. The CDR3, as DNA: TGTGCCAGCAGCCAAGGGGCGGGAGGCGAATTCAATGAGCAGTTCTTC.